These 15 T cell receptor beta chains share one sample of origin, sequenced in a study of T-cell reconstitution after alpha-beta-depleted transplantation in children. Unique molecular identifiers featured in how the TCRbeta library was prepared. TCRdb analysed the PCR reads with MiXCR anew, one entry per CDR3 protein. The repertoire holds a few hundred thousand distinct CDR3 sequences, with around a tenth as singletons. Material: PBMCs from the stem cell graft donor, obtained from the stem cell graft. Every receptor here comes from a human donor who donated a stem cell graft to a child with acute lymphoblastic leukemia.

This clonotype was detected a few times. The chain combines TRBV7-2 with TRBJ2-5; a weak D match, TRBD2 (6 bases). V dropped 3 bases and J dropped 4 bases, with 12 bases sitting between them. This CDR3 is 14 amino acids long. Germline V gene data show CDR1 as SGHTA and CDR2 as FQGNSA. This CDR3 is CASSFSGLRETQYF. CDR3 nucleotide sequence: TGTGCCAGCAGCTTTAGCGGCCTACGAGAGACCCAGTACTTC.

In this sample, this clonotype turned up a few times. V is TRBV5-5 and J is TRBJ2-7; 10 nucleotides match TRBD1. Trimming at V came to 0 bases and at J to 9 bases, leaving 18 bases not matched to a gene. There are 18 residues in the CDR3. Germline V CDR1 and CDR2: SGHKS, YYEKEE (reference sequence). CDR3 sequence: CASSLEQSRDRGFMGQYF. The DNA of the CDR3 is TGTGCCAGCAGCTTGGAACAGTCGCGGGACAGGGGATTTATGGGGCAGTACTTC.

This clonotype turned up a few times. The chain couples TRBV5-1 to TRBJ1-5; 8 bases match TRBD1. The length of the CDR3 is 15 residues. Germline V lookup: CDR1 SGHRS, CDR2 YFSETQ. Trimming took 4 bases from V and 6 from J; bases not matched to a gene: 9. Written as DNA, the CDR3 is TGCGCCAGCAGCCCGGGGACAGGTTTCGTTCAGCCCCAGCATTTT. This codes for CASSPGTGFVQPQHF.

V usage is TRBV18 and J usage is TRBJ2-1, with TRBD2 matching 10 bases. Losses at the gene ends were 0 bases for V and 8 bases for J; bases not matched to a gene: 4. The CDR3 extends over 15 amino acids. Germline V CDR1 and CDR2: KGHSH, LQKENI. CDR3 nucleotides: TGTGCCAGCTCACCACCCCTAGCGGGAGTGTATGAGCAGTTCTTC. Residues: CASSPPLAGVYEQFF. Filled out from reference TRBV18 and TRBJ2-1, the complete variable domain reads NAGVMQNPRHLVRRRGQEARLRCSPMKGHSHVYWYRQLPEEGLKFMVYLQKENIIDESGMPKERFSAEFPKEGPSILRIQQVVRGDSAAYFCASSPPLAGVYEQFFGPGTRLTVL.

This clonotype showed up many times. The genes are TRBV12-3 or TRBV12-4 and TRBJ2-3, with D hard to call. CDR3 length: 16 residues. Trimming left V 6 bases short and J 1 base short, with 17 bases between. CDR3 residues: CASSKGSVLGTDTQYF. The CDR3 DNA is TGTGCCAGCAGCAAAGGATCAGTACTTGGCACAGATACGCAGTATTTT.

This clonotype has only a few counts. The CDR3 region is CASSGTGGNSYEQYF. The CDR3 nucleotides read TGTGCCAGCAGCGGGACAGGGGGCAACTCCTACGAGCAGTACTTC. This rearrangement joins TRBV7-9 to TRBJ2-7; 12 nucleotides match TRBD1. From germline, CDR1 is SEHNR and CDR2 FQNEAQ (reference sequence). After removal of 5 bases from V and 0 bases from J, the junction contained 2 bases not matched to a gene. There are 15 residues in the CDR3. Supplemented by reference TRBV7-9 and TRBJ2-7, the full variable domain reads DTGVSQNPRHKITKRGQNVTFRCDPISEHNRLYWYRQTLGQGPEFLTYFQNEAQLEKSRLLSDRFSAERPKGSFSTLEIQRTEQGDSAMYLCASSGTGGNSYEQYFGPGTRLTVT.

V is TRBV4-1 and J is TRBJ2-3; TRBD2 agrees at 8 bases. Germline CDR1 and CDR2: MGHRA and YSYEKL. J gave up 1 base and V 2 bases, and 8 bases lay outside the gene matches. The CDR3 runs to 17 residues. The CDR3 reads CASSQLAREVGTDTQYF. The CDR3, as DNA: TGCGCCAGCAGCCAACTCGCGCGGGAGGTCGGCACAGATACGCAGTATTTT.

This clonotype was counted between two and nine times. The chain is built from TRBV10-1 and TRBJ2-1, with 10 bases lining up with TRBD2. Germline assignment: CDR1 WNHNN and CDR2 SYGVQD (reference sequence). J was trimmed by 0 bases and V by 4 bases; bases with no gene match: 6. The CDR3 is 17 amino acids. CDR3 protein: CASSGWTSGNSYNEQFF. In nucleotides, the CDR3 is TGCGCCAGCAGTGGTTGGACTAGCGGCAACTCCTACAATGAGCAGTTCTTC.

This clonotype was counted only a few times. CDR3 sequence (DNA): TGTGCCAGCAGCCCCATCGGGATTGGAGTGGCTAATGAAAAACTGTTTTTT. Translation: CASSPIGIGVANEKLFF. The rearrangement uses TRBV27 and TRBJ1-4; D gene uncertain. CDR3 length equals 17 residues. Per germline, CDR1 MNHEY and CDR2 SMNVEV (reference sequence). V lost 6 bases and J lost 3, with 20 bases in between.

The gene calls are TRBV13 and TRBJ2-7, with no clear D. Germline V lookup: CDR1 PRHDT, CDR2 FYEKMQ (reference sequence). V lost 4 bases and J 10 bases, leaving 14 bases between the germline ends. The CDR3 loop spans 12 amino acids. The CDR3 nucleotides read TGTGCCAGCAGCTCAACCTCTGGCCCCCAGTACTTC. It is translated as CASSSTSGPQYF.

This clonotype was counted many times. CDR3 DNA sequence: TGTGCCAGCAGTTCCCGAAAGGGGGGAGGCCCCGGGGAGCTGTTTTTT. It yields the protein CASSSRKGGGPGELFF. This sequence joins TRBV28 and TRBJ2-2; D may correspond to TRBD1 or TRBD2 (6 bases each). From germline, CDR1 is MDHEN and CDR2 SYDVKM. The V gene lost 4 bases and the J gene lost 6 bases, with 18 bases spanning the gap. CDR3 length equals 16 residues. Complete variable domain (other parts from reference TRBV28 and TRBJ2-2): DVKVTQSSRYLVKRTGEKVFLECVQDMDHENMFWYRQDPGLGLRLIYFSYDVKMKEKGDIPEGYSVSREKKERFSLILESASTNQTSMYLCASSSRKGGGPGELFFGEGSRLTVL.

This clonotype showed up just a few times. CDR3 nucleotides: TGCGCCAGCAGCGAGGGACCTTCCTACGAGCAGTACTTC. It yields the protein CASSEGPSYEQYF. The chain is built from TRBV5-1 and TRBJ2-7, with D possibly being TRBD1 or TRBD2 (5 bases each). The CDR3 extends over 13 amino acids. V dropped 4 bases and J dropped 1 base, with 9 bases sitting between them. From germline, CDR1 is SGHRS and CDR2 YFSETQ.

For the CDR3, the DNA is TGCGCCAGCAGCTTCCAGCGGAACTACAATGAGCAGTTCTTC. It encodes CASSFQRNYNEQFF. V is TRBV5-1 and J is TRBJ2-1; a weak D match, TRBD2 (5 bases). V shed 2 bases and J shed 3 bases, with 9 bases lying between them. CDR1 and CDR2 from the germline V gene are SGHRS and YFSETQ. This CDR3 comprises 14 residues.

The genes are TRBV12-3 or TRBV12-4 and TRBJ1-5; no definite D call. Trimming removed 4 bases from V and 2 bases from J, with 12 bases in between. This CDR3 contains 15 residues. CDR3: CASSYERAGNQPQHF. As DNA, the CDR3 is TGTGCCAGCAGTTACGAGCGGGCAGGCAATCAGCCCCAGCATTTT.

This chain joins TRBV28 and TRBJ2-3, with TRBD2 matching 7 bases. Trimming at V came to 4 bases and at J to 4 bases, leaving 8 bases not matched to a gene. In germline, CDR1 is MDHEN, CDR2 SYDVKM. The CDR3 consists of 15 residues. The CDR3 sequence: CASSYGGSSADTQYF. CDR3 in DNA: TGTGCCAGCAGTTACGGGGGGAGCTCCGCAGATACGCAGTATTTT.